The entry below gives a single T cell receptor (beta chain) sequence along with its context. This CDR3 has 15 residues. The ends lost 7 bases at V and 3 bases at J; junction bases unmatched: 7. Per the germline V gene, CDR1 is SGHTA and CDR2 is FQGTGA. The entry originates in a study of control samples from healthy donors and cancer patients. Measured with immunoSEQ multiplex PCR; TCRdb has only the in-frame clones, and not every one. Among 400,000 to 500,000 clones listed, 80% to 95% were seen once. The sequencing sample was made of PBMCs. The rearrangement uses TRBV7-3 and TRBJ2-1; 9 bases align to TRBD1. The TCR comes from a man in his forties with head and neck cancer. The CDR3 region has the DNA TGTGCCAGCAACCCAGGGACAGGGATCTACAATGAGCAGTTCTTC. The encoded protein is CASNPGTGIYNEQFF. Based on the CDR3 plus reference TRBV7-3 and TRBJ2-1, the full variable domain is GAGVSQTPSNKVTEKGKYVELRCDPISGHTALYWYRQSLGQGPEFLIYFQGTGAADDSGLPNDRFFAVRPEGSVSTLKIQRTERGDSAVYLCASNPGTGIYNEQFFGPGTRLTVL.